Listed below are T cell receptor beta chains from one sample, sequenced in a study of T cell responses to AZD1222 COVID-19 vaccine. Measured with immunoSEQ multiplex PCR; TCRdb has only the in-frame clones, and not every one. The table includes roughly 97,000 clones, 80% to 90% detected once. The material was peripheral blood, obtained on day 0 of AZD1222 vaccination. Receptor source: an adult in good health. The CDR3 runs from the conserved cysteine through the conserved F or W. D genes are given only for firm matches. Clone size, where shown, is once, few, many, or a class for clones that have expanded.

j_gene	d_gene	v_gene	abundance	CDR3aa	CDR3nt
TRBJ2-7	TRBD1	TRBV28	.	CASSPASGGPLSYEQYF	TGTGCCAGCAGTCCTGCCTCAGGGGGCCCCCTCTCCTACGAGCAGTACTTC
TRBJ2-7	.	TRBV4-3	.	CASSQAEGHEQYF	TGCGCCAGCAGCCAAGCTGAAGGGCACGAGCAGTACTTC
TRBJ2-7	TRBD2	TRBV5-4	once	CASSFGEGGSYEQYF	TGTGCCAGCAGCTTCGGGGAGGGTGGCTCCTACGAGCAGTACTTC
TRBJ2-4	.	TRBV3-1/TRBV3-2	.	CASRRPGSPIQYF	TGTGCCAGCAGACGGCCGGGCTCCCCCATTCAGTACTTC
TRBJ2-7	.	TRBV21-1	once	CASSQREDHYEQYF	TGTGCCAGCAGCCAGCGGGAGGACCATTACGAGCAGTACTTC
TRBJ1-1	TRBD1	TRBV7-9	.	CASSPLEGQGGAFF	TGTGCCAGCAGCCCCCTTGAGGGACAGGGGGGGGCTTTCTTT
TRBJ1-6	.	TRBV18	.	CASSPDTGSGPLHF	TGTGCCAGCTCACCGGACACAGGGTCGGGTCCCCTCCACTTT
TRBJ2-1	.	TRBV29-1	.	CSVEDSILNNEQFF	TGCAGCGTTGAAGATAGCATCTTGAACAATGAGCAGTTCTTC
TRBJ1-5	.	TRBV30	.	CAWSPPGHPSTQPQHF	TGTGCCTGGAGTCCGCCGGGACACCCAAGTACCCAGCCCCAGCATTTT
TRBJ1-5	.	TRBV24-1	.	CATSDPRHTDSNQPQHF	TGTGCCACCAGTGACCCCCGACACACGGATAGCAATCAGCCCCAGCATTTT
TRBJ2-7	.	TRBV10-2	.	CASRSSIEQYF	TGCGCCAGCAGGTCGAGTATCGAGCAGTACTTC
TRBJ2-1	TRBD2	TRBV4-1	.	CASSQDSGGAYDEQFF	TGCGCCAGCAGCCAAGACTCCGGGGGGGCTTACGATGAGCAGTTCTTC
TRBJ2-7	.	TRBV11-2	.	CASSAGLSENYEQYF	TGTGCCAGCAGCGCTGGACTCAGCGAAAACTACGAGCAGTACTTC
TRBJ2-7	.	TRBV18	.	CASSYRPYEQYF	TGTGCCAGCTCATACCGTCCCTACGAGCAGTACTTC
TRBJ2-7	TRBD2	TRBV7-2	.	CASSLYPGLILNEQYF	TGTGCCAGCAGCTTATACCCGGGACTAATCCTAAACGAGCAGTACTTC
TRBJ1-1	TRBD1	TRBV28	.	CASSSDRGRAEAFF	TGTGCCAGCAGTTCGGACAGGGGGAGGGCTGAAGCTTTCTTT
TRBJ1-3	.	TRBV7-9	.	CASSLDGGNTIYF	TGTGCCAGCAGCTTAGACGGAGGAAACACCATATATTTT
TRBJ2-5	.	TRBV9	.	CASSIRPRETQYF	TGTGCCAGCAGCATACGGCCCCGGGAGACCCAGTACTTC
TRBJ1-2	.	TRBV28	.	CASSEAGVSNYGYTF	TGTGCCAGCTCCGAGGCAGGGGTTTCGAACTATGGCTACACCTTC
TRBJ1-4	.	TRBV6-5	.	CASRRDRNEKLFF	TGTGCCAGCAGGCGGGACCGCAATGAAAAACTGTTTTTT
TRBJ2-1	TRBD2	TRBV7-9	once	CASSSTMGGEREQFF	TGTGCCAGCAGCTCCACGATGGGGGGGGAGCGTGAGCAGTTCTTC
TRBJ1-3	.	TRBV30	once	CAWRETDTIYF	TGTGCCTGGAGGGAGACGGACACCATATATTTT
TRBJ2-1	.	TRBV5-6	once	CASSALSEQFF	TGTGCCAGCAGCGCCCTTAGTGAGCAGTTCTTC
TRBJ1-1	.	TRBV14	.	CASSQEDIGQLEAFF	TGTGCCAGCAGCCAAGAGGACATAGGACAACTTGAAGCTTTCTTT
TRBJ2-7	TRBD1	TRBV7-2	.	CASSLDLGTGSYEQYF	TGTGCCAGCAGCTTAGATCTTGGGACAGGGAGCTACGAGCAGTACTTC
TRBJ2-2	TRBD1	TRBV28	once	CATPDRATGELFF	TGTGCCACCCCGGACAGGGCCACCGGGGAGCTGTTTTTT
TRBJ1-5	.	TRBV19	.	CASTLITRGGNQPQHF	TGTGCCAGTACCTTGATTACCCGGGGTGGCAATCAGCCCCAGCATTTT
TRBJ2-3	TRBD2	TRBV18	.	CASSPTQRGGTDTQYF	TGTGCCAGCTCACCAACCCAGCGGGGGGGAACAGATACGCAGTATTTT
TRBJ1-2	.	TRBV5-1	.	CASSSRQDTFMSGYTF	TGCGCCAGCAGCTCTAGACAGGACACATTTATGAGTGGCTACACCTTC
TRBJ2-6	.	TRBV7-9	.	CASSFPISGANVLTF	TGTGCCAGCAGTTTCCCAATCTCTGGGGCCAACGTCCTGACTTTC
TRBJ2-7	TRBD2	TRBV6-1	.	CASSDPLAGLGYEQYF	TGTGCCAGCAGTGACCCCTTAGCGGGATTAGGTTACGAGCAGTACTTC
TRBJ2-5	TRBD2	TRBV6-5	.	CASSSIAGLAETQYF	TGTGCCAGCAGTTCCATAGCGGGGCTCGCAGAGACCCAGTACTTC
TRBJ2-1	.	TRBV10-1	.	CASAISKGDNEQFF	TGCGCCAGCGCAATCAGTAAAGGTGACAATGAGCAGTTCTTC
TRBJ1-5	.	TRBV10-3	.	CAISERSYQPQHF	TGTGCCATCAGTGAAAGATCATATCAGCCCCAGCATTTT
TRBJ2-4	.	TRBV5-6	once	CASSSGPQNIQYF	TGTGCCAGCAGCTCGGGACCGCAAAACATTCAGTACTTC
TRBJ2-2	TRBD2	TRBV28	once	CASSSGGIDAGELFF	TGTGCCAGCAGTTCGGGGGGGATTGACGCCGGGGAGCTGTTTTTT
TRBJ2-4	.	TRBV27	.	CASSSTIAKNIQYF	TGTGCCAGCAGTTCCACCATAGCCAAAAACATTCAGTACTTC